This T cell receptor beta chain comes out of a study of shared clonotypes between healthy human individuals. V lost 5 bases and J lost 14; bases outside the gene matches: 14. The CDR3 has 15 residues. The germline V gene encodes CDR1 SEHNR and CDR2 FQNEAQ (reference sequence). CD8 cells classed as naive were CD45RO-negative and positively selected for CCR7, excluding terminally differentiated effector memory CD45RA+ cells. TCRdb keeps only in-frame clones here, not all; method: immunoSEQ multiplex PCR. The table shows about 2.2 million clones, with about 94% occurring only once. Sample: naive CD8+ T cells from PBMCs. The sequence came from a man between 18 and 35 years old in good health. Some clones in this sample may be carry-over from other donors' samples. This chain connects TRBV7-9 to TRBJ1-4; TRBD1 matches at 10 bases. For the CDR3, the DNA is TGTGCCAGCAGCCCAACCCCGGGACAGGGGACCGAGCTGTTTTTT. It is translated as CASSPTPGQGTELFF.